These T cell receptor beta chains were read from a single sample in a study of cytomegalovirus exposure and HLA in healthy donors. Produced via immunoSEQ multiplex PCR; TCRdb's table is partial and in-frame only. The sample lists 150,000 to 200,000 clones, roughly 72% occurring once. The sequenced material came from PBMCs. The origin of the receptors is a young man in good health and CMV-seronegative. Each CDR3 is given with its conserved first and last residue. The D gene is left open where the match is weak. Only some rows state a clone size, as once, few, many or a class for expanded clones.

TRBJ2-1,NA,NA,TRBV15,TGTGCCACCAGCAGAGATAGGGGCAATGAGCAGTTCTTC,CATSRDRGNEQFF
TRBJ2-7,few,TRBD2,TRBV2,TGTGCCAGCAGATCGGGACTAGGTGCCTACGAGCAGTACTTC,CASRSGLGAYEQYF
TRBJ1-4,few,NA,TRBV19,TGTGCCAGTAGAGGCCGACAGAACCATGAAAAACTGTTTTTT,CASRGRQNHEKLFF
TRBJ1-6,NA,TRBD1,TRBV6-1,TGTGCCAGCCAGGGACAGGGAATTAATTCACCCCTCCACTTT,CASQGQGINSPLHF
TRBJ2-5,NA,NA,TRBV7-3,TGTGCCAGCAGCTTTTCTGAGACCCAGTACTTC,CASSFSETQYF
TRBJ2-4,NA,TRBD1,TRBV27,TGTGCCAGCAGTCCGACAGGGGCCAAAAACATTCAGTACTTC,CASSPTGAKNIQYF
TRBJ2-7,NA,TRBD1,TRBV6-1,TGTGCCAGCATTGTGGGACAGGGGGCTAACGAGCAGTACTTC,CASIVGQGANEQYF
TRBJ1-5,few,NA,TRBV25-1,TGTGCCAGCAGTGAAGATTTAGGAGACTCTAGCAATCAGCCCCAGCATTTT,CASSEDLGDSSNQPQHF
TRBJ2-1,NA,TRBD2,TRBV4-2,TGTGCCAGCAGCCAAGACCGGAGCGGGAGTTCCTACAATGAGCAGTTCTTC,CASSQDRSGSSYNEQFF
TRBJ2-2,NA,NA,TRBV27,TGTGCCAGCAGTTTCACCCGGACAAATTCAAAGGGGGAGCTGTTTTTT,CASSFTRTNSKGELFF
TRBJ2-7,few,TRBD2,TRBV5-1,TGCGCCAGCAGCCCGATACCAGCGGGAGTATCCTACGAGCAGTACTTC,CASSPIPAGVSYEQYF
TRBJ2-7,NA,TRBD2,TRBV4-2,TGTGCCAGCAGCCCCCGTGAAGCGGGAGCTCCCGAGCAGTACTTC,CASSPREAGAPEQYF
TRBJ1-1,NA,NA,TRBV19,TGTGCCAGTAGTATAGGTCCGGGGACAAACACTGAAGCTTTCTTT,CASSIGPGTNTEAFF
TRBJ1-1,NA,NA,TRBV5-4,TGTGCCAGCAGCTTCACTGGGGGGAACACTGAAGCTTTCTTC,CASSFTGGNTEAFF
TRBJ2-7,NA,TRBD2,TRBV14,TGTGCCAGCAGCCAAGCGAACCTCTTGACTAGCGGTACCTACGAGCAGTACTTC,CASSQANLLTSGTYEQYF
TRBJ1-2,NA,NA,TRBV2,TGTGCCACGGTAACGAGAGGCTACACCTTC,CATVTRGYTF
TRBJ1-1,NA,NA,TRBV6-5,TGTGCCAGCAGTTACAGGGGTCCCCTCAGCACTGAAGCTTTCTTT,CASSYRGPLSTEAFF
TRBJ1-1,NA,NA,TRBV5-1,TGCGCCAGCAGCTTGAAGGGCGGGACTGAAGCTTTCTTT,CASSLKGGTEAFF
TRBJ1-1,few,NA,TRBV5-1,TGCGCCAGCAGCTTGGCCATACAGGGAGAAGCTTTCTTT,CASSLAIQGEAFF
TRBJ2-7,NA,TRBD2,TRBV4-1,TGCGCCAGCAGCGCACGGACTAGCGGTCCCTACGAGCAGTACTTC,CASSARTSGPYEQYF
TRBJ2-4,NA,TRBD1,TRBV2,TGTGCCAGCAGTGAAGCAGGACAGGGGGCCTCCAAAAACATTCAGTACTTC,CASSEAGQGASKNIQYF
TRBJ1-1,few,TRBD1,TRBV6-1,TGTGCCAGCAGTTTTAACAGGGGGCTCCACACTGAAGCTTTCTTT,CASSFNRGLHTEAFF
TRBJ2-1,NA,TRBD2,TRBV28,TGTGCCAGCAGTAAAACTAGCGGGGGGTACAATGAGCAGTTCTTC,CASSKTSGGYNEQFF
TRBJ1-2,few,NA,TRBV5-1,TGCGCCAGCAGCTTGGCACCCTATAAGAATAACTATGGCTACACCTTC,CASSLAPYKNNYGYTF
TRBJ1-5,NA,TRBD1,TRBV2,TGTGCCAGCAGTGGGGGACAGGGGGTAAAGCAGCCCCAGCATTTT,CASSGGQGVKQPQHF
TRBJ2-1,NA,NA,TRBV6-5,TGTGCCAGCAGTGACCGGGACTGGGACAATGAGCAGTTCTTC,CASSDRDWDNEQFF
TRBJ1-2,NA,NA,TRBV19,TGTGCCAGTAATACTCCCAACAACTATGGCTACACCTTC,CASNTPNNYGYTF
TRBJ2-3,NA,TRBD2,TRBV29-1,TGCAGCGTTAATCTAGCGGTCACAGATACGCAGTATTTT,CSVNLAVTDTQYF
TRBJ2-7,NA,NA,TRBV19,TGTGCCAGTAGTGCCTCGACAGTTCCAGCCTACGAGCAGTACTTC,CASSASTVPAYEQYF
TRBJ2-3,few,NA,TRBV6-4,TGTGCCAGCAGTGAAGTCAGCGGATCCGATACGCAGTATTTT,CASSEVSGSDTQYF
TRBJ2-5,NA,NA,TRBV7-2,TGTGCCAGCAGCTTAGGCCAGGCAGAGACCCAGTACTTC,CASSLGQAETQYF
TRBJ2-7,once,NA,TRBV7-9,TGTGCCAGCAGCCAAGGGGATACCTACGAGCAGTACTTC,CASSQGDTYEQYF
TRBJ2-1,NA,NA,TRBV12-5,TGTGCTAGTGGTTTGGGACTTTACAATGAGCAGTTCTTC,CASGLGLYNEQFF
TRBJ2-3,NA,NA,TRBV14,TGTGCCAGCAGCCGTTATTACACAGATACGCAGTATTTT,CASSRYYTDTQYF
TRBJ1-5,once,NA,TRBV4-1,TGCGCCAGCAGCCCAAGGTCCGTGGGCCCTAATCAGCCCCAGCATTTT,CASSPRSVGPNQPQHF
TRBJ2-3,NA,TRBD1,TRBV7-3,TGTGCCAGCAGCACCGGACAGGGGGAAGTTGGCACAGATACGCAGTATTTT,CASSTGQGEVGTDTQYF
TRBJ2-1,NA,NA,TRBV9,TGTGCCAGCAGCTCTAGCGTAGAGCAGTTCTTC,CASSSSVEQFF
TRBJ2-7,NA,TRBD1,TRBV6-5,TGTGCCAGCACTCTTGGTGGGACAGGGGCCTCCGAGCAGTACTTC,CASTLGGTGASEQYF
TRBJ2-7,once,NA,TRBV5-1,TGCGCCAGCAGCTTGGCTCGGGTTGGAAACTACGAGCAGTACTTC,CASSLARVGNYEQYF
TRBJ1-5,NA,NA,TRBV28,TGTGCCAGCAGTTTAACAGGGAGTCAGCCCCAGCATTTT,CASSLTGSQPQHF
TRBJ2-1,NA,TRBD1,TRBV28,TGTGCCATCAGGACAGGGAGTAATGAGCAGTTCTTC,CAIRTGSNEQFF
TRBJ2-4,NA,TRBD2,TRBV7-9,TGTGCCAGCAGCCCCCCGTCTGGGAGGGCCCAAAACATTCAGTACTTC,CASSPPSGRAQNIQYF
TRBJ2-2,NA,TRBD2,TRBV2,TGTGCCAGCAGGGTGGCTAGCGGGAGCGCCGGGGAGCTGTTTTTT,CASRVASGSAGELFF
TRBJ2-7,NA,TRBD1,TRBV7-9,TGTGCCAGCAGTAACCGGGACAGAACTTTCTACGAGCAGTACTTC,CASSNRDRTFYEQYF
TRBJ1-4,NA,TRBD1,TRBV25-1,TGTGCCAGCAGTAAGGACAGGGGAGTATTCGAAAAACTGTTTTTT,CASSKDRGVFEKLFF
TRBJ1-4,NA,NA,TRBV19,TGTGCCAGTAGTTTCGAGGCAACTAATGAAAAACTGTTTTTT,CASSFEATNEKLFF
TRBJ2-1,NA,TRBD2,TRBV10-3,TGTGCCATCAGTGACGAGCGGGAGGGCCCTTACAATGAGCAGTTCTTC,CAISDEREGPYNEQFF
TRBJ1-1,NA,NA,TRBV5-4,TGTGCCAGCAGCTACGTGGGGGGGAGAACTGAAGCTTTCTTT,CASSYVGGRTEAFF
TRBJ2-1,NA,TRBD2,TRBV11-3,TGTGCCAGCAGCTTTGGGACTAGCCTTTACAATGAGCAGTTCTTC,CASSFGTSLYNEQFF
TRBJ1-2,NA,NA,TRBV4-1,TGCGCCAGCAGCCAAGTTGGGTCTCTAGGCTATGGCTACACCTTC,CASSQVGSLGYGYTF
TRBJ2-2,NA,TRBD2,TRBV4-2,TGTGCCAGCAGCCAAGAAGGACTAGCGGCTACGAACACCGGGGAGCTGTTTTTT,CASSQEGLAATNTGELFF
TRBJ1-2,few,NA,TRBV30,TGTGCCTGGGGAAACAGGGATCCGCCCTATGGCTACACCTTC,CAWGNRDPPYGYTF
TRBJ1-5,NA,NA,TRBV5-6,TGTGCCAGCAGCCTGGGATGGCCGCTTAACAATCAGCCCCAGCATTTT,CASSLGWPLNNQPQHF